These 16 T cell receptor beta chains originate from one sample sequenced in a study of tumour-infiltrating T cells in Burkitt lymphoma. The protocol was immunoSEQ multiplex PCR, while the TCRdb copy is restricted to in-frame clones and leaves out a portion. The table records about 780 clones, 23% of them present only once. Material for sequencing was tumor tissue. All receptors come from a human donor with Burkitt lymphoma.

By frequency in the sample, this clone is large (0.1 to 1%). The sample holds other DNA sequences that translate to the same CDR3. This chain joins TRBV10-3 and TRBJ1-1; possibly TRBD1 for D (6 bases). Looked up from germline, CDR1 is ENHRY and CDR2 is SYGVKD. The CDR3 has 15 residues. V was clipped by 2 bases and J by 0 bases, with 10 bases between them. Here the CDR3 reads CAISENRALNTEAFF. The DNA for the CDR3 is TGTGCCATCAGTGAGAACAGGGCCCTGAACACTGAAGCTTTCTTT.

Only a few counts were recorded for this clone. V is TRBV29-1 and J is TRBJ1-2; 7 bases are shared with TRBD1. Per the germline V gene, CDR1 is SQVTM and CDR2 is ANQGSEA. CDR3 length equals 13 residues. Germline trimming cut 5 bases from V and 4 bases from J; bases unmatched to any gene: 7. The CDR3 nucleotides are TGCAGCGTTTCGACAGGGATCCCCTATGGCTACACCTTC. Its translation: CSVSTGIPYGYTF.

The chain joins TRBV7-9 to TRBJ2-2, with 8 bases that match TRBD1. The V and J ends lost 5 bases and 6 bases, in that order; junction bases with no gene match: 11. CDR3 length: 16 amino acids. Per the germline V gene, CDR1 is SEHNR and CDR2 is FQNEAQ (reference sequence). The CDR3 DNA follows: TGTGCCAGCAGCCCACCGACAGGGGTGTTTGCCGGGGAGCTGTTTTTT. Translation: CASSPPTGVFAGELFF.

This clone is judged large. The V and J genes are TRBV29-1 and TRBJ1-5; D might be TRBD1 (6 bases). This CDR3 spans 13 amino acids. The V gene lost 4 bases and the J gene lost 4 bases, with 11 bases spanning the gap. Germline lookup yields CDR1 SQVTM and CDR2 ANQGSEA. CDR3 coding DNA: TGCAGCGTTGGGTCTACAGGGAATCAGCCCCAGCATTTT. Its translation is CSVGSTGNQPQHF.

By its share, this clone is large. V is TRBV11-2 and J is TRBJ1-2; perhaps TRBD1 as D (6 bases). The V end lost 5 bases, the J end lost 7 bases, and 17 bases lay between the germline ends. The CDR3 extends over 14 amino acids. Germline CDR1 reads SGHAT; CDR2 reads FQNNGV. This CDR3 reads CASSLPPGALGYTF. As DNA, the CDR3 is TGTGCCAGCAGCCTACCTCCGGGGGCGCTTGGCTACACCTTC.

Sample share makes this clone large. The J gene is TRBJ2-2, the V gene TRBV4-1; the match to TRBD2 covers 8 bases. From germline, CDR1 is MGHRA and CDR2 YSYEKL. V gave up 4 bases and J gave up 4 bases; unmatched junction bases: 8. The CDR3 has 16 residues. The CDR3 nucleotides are TGCGCCAGCAGCCCCCCGGGACTAGTTATCACCGGGGAGCTGTTTTTT. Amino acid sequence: CASSPPGLVITGELFF.

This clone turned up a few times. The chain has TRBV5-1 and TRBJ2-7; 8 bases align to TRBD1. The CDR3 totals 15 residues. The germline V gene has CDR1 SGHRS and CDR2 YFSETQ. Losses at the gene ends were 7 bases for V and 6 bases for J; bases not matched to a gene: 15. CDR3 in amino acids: CASGSKQGEQGEQYF. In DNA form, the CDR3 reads TGCGCCAGCGGATCGAAACAGGGGGAACAGGGCGAGCAGTACTTC.

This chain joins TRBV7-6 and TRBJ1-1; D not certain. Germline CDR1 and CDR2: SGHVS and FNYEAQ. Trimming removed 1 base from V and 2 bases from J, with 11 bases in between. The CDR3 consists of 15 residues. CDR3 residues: CASSLEDGVNTEAFF. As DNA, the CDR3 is TGTGCCAGCAGCTTAGAGGATGGAGTAAACACTGAAGCTTTCTTT.

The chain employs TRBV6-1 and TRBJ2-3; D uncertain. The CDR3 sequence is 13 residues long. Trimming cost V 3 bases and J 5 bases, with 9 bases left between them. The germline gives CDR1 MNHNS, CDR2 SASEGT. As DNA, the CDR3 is TGTGCCAGCAGTGATTCGTTCATAGATACGCAGTATTTT. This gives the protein CASSDSFIDTQYF.

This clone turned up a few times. DNA of the CDR3: TGCAGCGTTGGTGGCCAGGGGGACGAGCAGTACTTC. Its protein is CSVGGQGDEQYF. This chain joins TRBV29-1 and TRBJ2-7, with TRBD1 identical over 7 bases. Looked up from germline, CDR1 is SQVTM and CDR2 is ANQGSEA. This CDR3 comprises 12 residues. Trimming cost V 4 bases and J 5 bases; bases outside gene matches: 5.

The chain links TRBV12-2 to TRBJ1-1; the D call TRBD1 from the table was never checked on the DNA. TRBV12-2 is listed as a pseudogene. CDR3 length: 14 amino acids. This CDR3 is CASRLWQGYTEAFF. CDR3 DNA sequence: TGTGCAAGTCGCTTATGGCAGGGCTACACTGAAGCTTTCTTT.

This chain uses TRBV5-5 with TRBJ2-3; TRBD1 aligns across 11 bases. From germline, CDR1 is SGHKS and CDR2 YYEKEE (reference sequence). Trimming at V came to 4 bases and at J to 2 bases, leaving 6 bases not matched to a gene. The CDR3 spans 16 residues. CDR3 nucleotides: TGTGCCAGCAGCCAGGGACAGGGGGTGATCACAGATACGCAGTATTTT. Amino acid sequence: CASSQGQGVITDTQYF.

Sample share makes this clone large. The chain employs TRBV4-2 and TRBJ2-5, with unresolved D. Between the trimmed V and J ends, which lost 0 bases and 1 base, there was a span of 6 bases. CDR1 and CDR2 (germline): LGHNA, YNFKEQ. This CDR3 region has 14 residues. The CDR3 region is CASSQELVQETQYF. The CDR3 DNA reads TGTGCCAGCAGCCAAGAATTAGTCCAAGAGACCCAGTACTTC.

CDR3 sequence (DNA): TGCGCCAGCAGCCGCGGACAGGGAGGATACAAGCAGTACTTC. Amino acids: CASSRGQGGYKQYF. The chain has TRBV4-1 and TRBJ2-7, with 8 bases matching TRBD1. Looked up from germline, CDR1 is MGHRA and CDR2 is YSYEKL. V shed 4 bases and J 8 bases; nucleotides not matched to a gene: 10. This CDR3 spans 14 amino acids.

This CDR3 is CASSLSATEQYF. CDR3 bases: TGTGCCAGCAGTTTATCTGCAACCGAGCAGTACTTC. The chain is built from TRBV28 and TRBJ2-7; no firm D call. This CDR3 has 12 amino acids. The V gene lost 1 base and the J gene lost 6 bases, with 7 bases spanning the gap. Germline V gene sequence: CDR1 MDHEN, CDR2 SYDVKM. The full variable domain, rest sourced from reference TRBV28 and TRBJ2-7, is DVKVTQSSRYLVKRTGEKVFLECVQDMDHENMFWYRQDPGLGLRLIYFSYDVKMKEKGDIPEGYSVSREKKERFSLILESASTNQTSMYLCASSLSATEQYFGPGTRLTVT.

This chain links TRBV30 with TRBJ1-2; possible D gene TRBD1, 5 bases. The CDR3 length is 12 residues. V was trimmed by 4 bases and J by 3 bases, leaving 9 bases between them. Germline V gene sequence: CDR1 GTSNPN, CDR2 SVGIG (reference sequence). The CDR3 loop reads CAWTTGYYGYTF. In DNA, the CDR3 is TGTGCCTGGACTACAGGCTACTATGGCTACACCTTC. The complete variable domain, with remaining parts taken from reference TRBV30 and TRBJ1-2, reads SQTIHQWPATLVQPVGSPLSLECTVEGTSNPNLYWYRQAAGRGLQLLFYSVGIGQISSEVPQNLSASRPQDRQFILSSKKLLLSDSGFYLCAWTTGYYGYTFGSGTRLTVV.